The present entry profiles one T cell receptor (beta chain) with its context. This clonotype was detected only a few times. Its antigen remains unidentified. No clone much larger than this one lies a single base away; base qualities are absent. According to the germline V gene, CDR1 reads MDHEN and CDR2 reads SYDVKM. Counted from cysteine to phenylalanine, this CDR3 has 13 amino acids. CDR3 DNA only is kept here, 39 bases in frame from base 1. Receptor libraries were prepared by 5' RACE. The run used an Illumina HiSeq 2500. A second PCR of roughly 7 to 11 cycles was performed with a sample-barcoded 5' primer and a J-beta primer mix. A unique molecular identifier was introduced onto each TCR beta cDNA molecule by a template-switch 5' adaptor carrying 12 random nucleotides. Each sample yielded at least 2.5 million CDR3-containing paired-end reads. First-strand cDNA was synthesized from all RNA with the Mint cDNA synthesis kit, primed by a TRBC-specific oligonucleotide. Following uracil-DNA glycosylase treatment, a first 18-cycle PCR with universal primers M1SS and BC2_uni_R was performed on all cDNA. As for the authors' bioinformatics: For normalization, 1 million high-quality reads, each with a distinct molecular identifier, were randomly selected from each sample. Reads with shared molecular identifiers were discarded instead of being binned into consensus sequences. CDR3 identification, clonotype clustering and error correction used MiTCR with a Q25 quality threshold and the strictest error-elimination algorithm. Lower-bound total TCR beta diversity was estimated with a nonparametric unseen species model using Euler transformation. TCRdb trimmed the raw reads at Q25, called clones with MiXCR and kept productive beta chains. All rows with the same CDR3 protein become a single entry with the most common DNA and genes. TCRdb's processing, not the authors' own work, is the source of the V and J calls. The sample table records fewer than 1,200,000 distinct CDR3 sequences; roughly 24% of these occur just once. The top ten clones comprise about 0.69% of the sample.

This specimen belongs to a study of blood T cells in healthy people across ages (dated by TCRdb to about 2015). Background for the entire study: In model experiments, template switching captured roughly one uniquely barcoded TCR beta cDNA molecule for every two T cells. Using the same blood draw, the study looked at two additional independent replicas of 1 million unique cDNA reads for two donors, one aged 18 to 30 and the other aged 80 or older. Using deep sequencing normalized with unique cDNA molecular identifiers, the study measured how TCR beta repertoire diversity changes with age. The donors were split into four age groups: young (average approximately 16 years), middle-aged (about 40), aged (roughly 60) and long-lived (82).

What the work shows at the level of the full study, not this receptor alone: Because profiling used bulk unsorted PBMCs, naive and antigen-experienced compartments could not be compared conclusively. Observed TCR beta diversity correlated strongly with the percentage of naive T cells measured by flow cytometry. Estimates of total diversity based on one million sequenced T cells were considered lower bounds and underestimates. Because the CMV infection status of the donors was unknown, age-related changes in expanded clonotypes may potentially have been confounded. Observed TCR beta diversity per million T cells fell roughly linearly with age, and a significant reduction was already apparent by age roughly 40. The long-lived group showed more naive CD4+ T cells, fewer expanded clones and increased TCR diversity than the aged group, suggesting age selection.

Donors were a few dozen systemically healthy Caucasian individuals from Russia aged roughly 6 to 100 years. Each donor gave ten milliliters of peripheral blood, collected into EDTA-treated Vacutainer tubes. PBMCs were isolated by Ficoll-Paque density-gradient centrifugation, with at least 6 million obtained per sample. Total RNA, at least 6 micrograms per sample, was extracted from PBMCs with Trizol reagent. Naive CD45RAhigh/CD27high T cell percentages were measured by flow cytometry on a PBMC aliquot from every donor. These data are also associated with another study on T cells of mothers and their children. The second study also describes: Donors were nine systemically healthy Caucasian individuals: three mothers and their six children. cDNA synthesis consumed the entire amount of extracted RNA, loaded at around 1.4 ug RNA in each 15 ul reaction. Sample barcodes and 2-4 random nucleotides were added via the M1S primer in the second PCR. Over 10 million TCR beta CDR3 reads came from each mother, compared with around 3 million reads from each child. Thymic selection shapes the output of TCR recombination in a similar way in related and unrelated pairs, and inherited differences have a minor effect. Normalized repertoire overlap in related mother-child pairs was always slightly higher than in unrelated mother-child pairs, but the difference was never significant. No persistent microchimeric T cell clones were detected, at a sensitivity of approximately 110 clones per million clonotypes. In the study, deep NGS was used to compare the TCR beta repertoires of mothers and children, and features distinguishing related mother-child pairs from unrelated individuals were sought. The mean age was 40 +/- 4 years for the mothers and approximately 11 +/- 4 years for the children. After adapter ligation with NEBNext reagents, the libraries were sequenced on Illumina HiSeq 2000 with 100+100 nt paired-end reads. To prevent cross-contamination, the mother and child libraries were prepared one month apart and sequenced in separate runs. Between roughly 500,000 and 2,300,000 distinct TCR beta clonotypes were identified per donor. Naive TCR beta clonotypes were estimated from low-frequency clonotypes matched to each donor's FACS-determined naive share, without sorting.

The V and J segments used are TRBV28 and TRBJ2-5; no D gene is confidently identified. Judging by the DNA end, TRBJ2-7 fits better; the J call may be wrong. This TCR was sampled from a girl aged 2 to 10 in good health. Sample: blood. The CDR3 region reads CASSFLVVGEQYF. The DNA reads TGTGCCAGCAGTTTCTTAGTCGTCGGCGAGCAGTACTTC.